The T cell receptor (beta chain) under discussion was sequenced for a study of cytomegalovirus exposure and HLA in healthy donors. Primers: 60 Vbeta forward and 13 Jbeta reverse. The method was immunoSEQ multiplex PCR; TCRdb's version includes in-frame clones alone and lacks a portion of them. This sample carries more than 100,000 clones, approximately 79% of them seen once, and the ten largest clones take roughly 4%. The CDR3 totals 13 residues. The germline V gene encodes CDR1 SEHNR and CDR2 FQNEAQ (reference sequence). V shed 2 bases and J shed 4 bases, with 6 bases lying between them. The chain recombines TRBV7-9 with TRBJ1-3, with D uncertain. The receptor was derived from a man aged 50-60 years in good health and CMV-seropositive. The sample consisted of PBMCs. The CDR3: CASSLIAGNTIYF. CDR3 DNA: TGTGCCAGCAGCTTAATAGCAGGAAACACCATATATTTT.